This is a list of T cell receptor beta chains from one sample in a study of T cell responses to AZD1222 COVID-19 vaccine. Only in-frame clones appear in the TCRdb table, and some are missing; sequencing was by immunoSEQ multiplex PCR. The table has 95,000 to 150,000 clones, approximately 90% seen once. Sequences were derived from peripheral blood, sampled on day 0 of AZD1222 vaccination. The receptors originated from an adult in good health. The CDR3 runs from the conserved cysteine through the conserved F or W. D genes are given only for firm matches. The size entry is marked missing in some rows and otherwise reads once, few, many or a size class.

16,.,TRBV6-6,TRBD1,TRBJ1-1,TGTGCCAGCAGCCTAAGGACAGGGACGCTACTAGAAGAAGCTTTCTTT,CASSLRTGTLLEEAFF
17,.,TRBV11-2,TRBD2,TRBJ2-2,TGTGCCGGCAAGGGACTAGCGGGAGGCCGTGGCACCGGGGAGCTGTTTTTT,CAGKGLAGGRGTGELFF
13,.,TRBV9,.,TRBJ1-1,TGTGCCAGCAGTGGGGCGATGAACACTGAAGCTTTCTTT,CASSGAMNTEAFF
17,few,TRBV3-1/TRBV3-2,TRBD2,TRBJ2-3,TGTGCCAGCAGCCGGACTAGCGGGGGGGGTTACACAGATACGCAGTATTTT,CASSRTSGGGYTDTQYF
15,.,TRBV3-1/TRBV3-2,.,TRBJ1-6,TGTGCCAGCAGCCAAGGGAGCAGTCAAAATTCACCCCTCCACTTT,CASSQGSSQNSPLHF
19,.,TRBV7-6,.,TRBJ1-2,TGTGCCAGCAGCCCAAAAATCAGCAAAGATAAGTCCGCGGGCTATGGCTACACCTTC,CASSPKISKDKSAGYGYTF
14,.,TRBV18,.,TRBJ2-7,TGTGCCAGCTCACCAGCCGGCTTTTGGGACGAGCAGTACTTC,CASSPAGFWDEQYF
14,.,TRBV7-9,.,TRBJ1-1,TGTGCCAGCAGTTTAAGCCTTGGGGGCACTGAAGCTTTCTTT,CASSLSLGGTEAFF
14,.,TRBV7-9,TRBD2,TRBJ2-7,TGTGCCAGCAGCTTATCACTAGCGGGACACGAGCAGTACTTC,CASSLSLAGHEQYF
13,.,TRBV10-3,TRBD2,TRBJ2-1,TGTGCCACCGGGACTAGCGGCAACAATGAGCAGTTCTTC,CATGTSGNNEQFF
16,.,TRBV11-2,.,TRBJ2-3,TGTGCCAGCAGCTCCGAACTAGATGGCCTAACCGATACGCAGTATTTT,CASSSELDGLTDTQYF
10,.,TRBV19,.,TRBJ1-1,TGTGCCACCAATTCAGGGGAAGCTTTCTTT,CATNSGEAFF
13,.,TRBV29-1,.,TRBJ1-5,TGCAGCGTTTCACCAGGAAAAAATCAGCCCCAGCATTTT,CSVSPGKNQPQHF
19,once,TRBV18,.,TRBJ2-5,TGTGCCAGCTCACCCAACGCACAGGGTATTTTGGGGACCAAAGAGACCCAGTACTTC,CASSPNAQGILGTKETQYF
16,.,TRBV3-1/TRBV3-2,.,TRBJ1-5,TGTGCCAGCAGCCGATATGACAGATATTCCAATCAGCCCCAGCATTTT,CASSRYDRYSNQPQHF
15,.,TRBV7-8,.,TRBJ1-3,TGTGCCAGCAGCTTAGGTGTCAGCTCTGGAAACACCATATATTTT,CASSLGVSSGNTIYF
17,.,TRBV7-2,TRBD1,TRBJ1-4,TGTGCCAGCAGCACCTTAGGGGGACAGGGAACTAATGAAAAACTGTTTTTT,CASSTLGGQGTNEKLFF
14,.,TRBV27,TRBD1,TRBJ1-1,TGTGCCAGCACCCAGACAGGGGGCCACACTGAAGCTTTCTTT,CASTQTGGHTEAFF
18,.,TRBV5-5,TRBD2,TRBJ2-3,TGTGCCAGCAGCTTGAATGCTTTACTAGCGGGTCCAGTTGATACGCAGTATTTT,CASSLNALLAGPVDTQYF
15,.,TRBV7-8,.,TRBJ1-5,TGTGCCAGCAGCTTAGAGAGGGCCCTCGATCAGCCCCAGCATTTT,CASSLERALDQPQHF
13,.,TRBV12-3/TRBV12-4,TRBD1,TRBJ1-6,TGTGCCAGTGGACAGGGCTATAATTCACCCCTCCACTTT,CASGQGYNSPLHF
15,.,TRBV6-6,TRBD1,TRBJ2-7,TGTGCCAGCAGTGCCACCCAGGCAGGGGGCTACGAGCAGTACTTC,CASSATQAGGYEQYF
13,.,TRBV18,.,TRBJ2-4,TGTGCCAGCTCACCACCGGGGGAGAGCATTCAGTACTTC,CASSPPGESIQYF
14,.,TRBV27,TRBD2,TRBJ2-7,TGTGCCAGCAGTCCACTAGCGGGGAACTACGAGCAGTACTTC,CASSPLAGNYEQYF
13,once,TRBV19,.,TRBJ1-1,TGTGCCAGTAGTAAGGGACGGAACACTGAAGCTTTCTTT,CASSKGRNTEAFF
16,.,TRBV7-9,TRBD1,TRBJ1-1,TGTGCCAGCAGCTTAACGACAGGGGGTGGCGACACTGAAGCTTTCTTT,CASSLTTGGGDTEAFF
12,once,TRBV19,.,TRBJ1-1,TGTGCCAGTAGTATATGGAACACTGAAGCTTTCTTT,CASSIWNTEAFF
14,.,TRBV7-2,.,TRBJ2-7,TGTGCCAGCAGCAGAAGTGGAGCCTCCTACGAGCAGTACTTC,CASSRSGASYEQYF
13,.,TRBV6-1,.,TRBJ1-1,TGTGCCAGCAGTGAAGCATACAGGGAAGGAGCTTTCTTT,CASSEAYREGAFF
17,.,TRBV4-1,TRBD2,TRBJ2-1,TGCGCCAGCAGCCAAGATTACGGGGACAGCGGGAGGGAGGGGCAGTTCTTC,CASSQDYGDSGREGQFF
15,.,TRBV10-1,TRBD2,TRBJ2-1,TGCGCCAGCAGTCCCGGGACTAGCGGGGACAATGAGCAGTTCTTC,CASSPGTSGDNEQFF
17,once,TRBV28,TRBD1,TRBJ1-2,TGTGCCAGCAGTTACCTCTACCCGGGACAGGACAACTATGGCTACACCTTC,CASSYLYPGQDNYGYTF
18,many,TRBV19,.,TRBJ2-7,TGTGCCAGTAGTCTAGGATCGCAGGGCAACGTCCCCAGGGACGAGCAGTACTTC,CASSLGSQGNVPRDEQYF
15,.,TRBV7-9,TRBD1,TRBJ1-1,TGTGCCAGCAGCCCGGGACAGGGAATGAACACTGAAGCTTTCTTT,CASSPGQGMNTEAFF
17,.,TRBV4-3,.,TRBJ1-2,TGCGCCAGCAGCCAAGATATAACGGGAAAGGGATTGTATGGCTACACCTTC,CASSQDITGKGLYGYTF
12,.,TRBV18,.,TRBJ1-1,TGTGCCAGCTCACGGGGTTATCCTGAAGCTTTCTTT,CASSRGYPEAFF
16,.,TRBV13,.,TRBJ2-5,TGTGCCAGCAGCCCCTCGGTGGAGGGGGTTAAAGAGACCCAGTACTTC,CASSPSVEGVKETQYF
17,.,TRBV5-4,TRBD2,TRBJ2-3,TGTGCCAGCAGCTTGAAGGCTAGCGGGCTCCGCACAGATACGCAGTATTTT,CASSLKASGLRTDTQYF
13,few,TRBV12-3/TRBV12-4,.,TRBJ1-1,TGTGCCAGCAGCTACGAGGAGAACACTGAAGCTTTCTTT,CASSYEENTEAFF
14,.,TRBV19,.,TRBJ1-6,TGTGCCAGTAAATCAGGAGGGACGTATTCACCCCTCCACTTT,CASKSGGTYSPLHF
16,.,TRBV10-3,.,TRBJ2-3,TGTGCCATCAGTTCCTCCGGTCTGGCCTTTTCAGATACGCAGTATTTT,CAISSSGLAFSDTQYF
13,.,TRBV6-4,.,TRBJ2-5,TGTGCCAGCAGTGAGTCGGCCCAAGAGACCCAGTACTTC,CASSESAQETQYF
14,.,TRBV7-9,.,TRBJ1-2,TGTGCCAGCAGCTTATCGCAGCTGGGCTATGGCTACACCTTC,CASSLSQLGYGYTF
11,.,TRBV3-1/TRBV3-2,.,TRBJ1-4,TGTGCCAGCAGGGACGATGAAAAACTGTTTTTT,CASRDDEKLFF
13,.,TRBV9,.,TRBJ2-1,TGTGCCAGCAGCCCGTGGATACTCAATGAGCAGTTCTTC,CASSPWILNEQFF
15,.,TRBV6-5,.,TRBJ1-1,TGTGCCAGCAGTCTCAGGTCGGGGGGGAACACTGAAGCTTTCTTT,CASSLRSGGNTEAFF